Listed below are T cell receptor beta chains from one sample, sequenced in a study of regulatory T cells in long-lasting Graves disease. In TCRdb, the multiplex PCR reads were re-called with MiXCR into one record per CDR3 protein. The data show 500,000 to 700,000 distinct CDR3 sequences, with 15% to 20% seen just once and around 19% held by the top ten. The same data also contributed to another study, on T cells in Graves' hyperthyroidism and ophthalmopathy.

Here the sequenced sample was peripheral blood mononuclear cells (PBMCs), taken at new diagnosis, from a patient treated with antithyroid drugs. These receptors were taken from a woman aged 30 to 39 with Graves disease. The CDR3 runs from the conserved cysteine through the conserved F or W. The D gene is left open where the match is weak. The size field is filled for only some rows; it gives once, few, many or a size class.

few | TRBJ2-3 | TRBV20-1 | TRBD1 | 15 | CSAAGGTGSGDTQYF | TGCAGTGCTGCAGGGGGGACAGGGTCGGGAGATACGCAGTATTTT
many | TRBJ2-7 | TRBV2 | . | 15 | CASSEAQRGPDEQYF | TGTGCCAGCAGTGAAGCGCAGCGAGGACCGGACGAGCAGTACTTC
few | TRBJ2-2 | TRBV2 | TRBD2 | 18 | CASSPREVGSGRAGELFF | TGTGCCAGCAGCCCCCGGGAGGTTGGCAGCGGGAGGGCCGGGGAGCTGTTTTTT
many | TRBJ1-5 | TRBV27 | . | 14 | CASNRQYSNQPQHF | TGTGCCAGCAATCGGCAATATAGCAATCAGCCCCAGCATTTT
many | TRBJ1-1 | TRBV7-8 | TRBD1 | 15 | CASSMDRVRNTEAFF | TGTGCCAGCAGCATGGACAGGGTGCGGAACACTGAAGCTTTCTTT
. | TRBJ2-7 | TRBV19 | . | 15 | CASSIGGNPTHEQYF | TGTGCCAGTAGTATAGGCGGAAATCCTACCCACGAGCAGTACTTC
few | TRBJ1-6 | TRBV6-5 | TRBD1 | 14 | CASSWDRGNSPLHF | TGTGCCAGCAGTTGGGACAGGGGTAATTCACCCCTCCACTTT
few | TRBJ2-5 | TRBV7-7 | TRBD1 | 14 | CASSFTGTGETQYF | TGTGCTAGCAGCTTCACCGGGACAGGGGAGACCCAGTACTTC
. | TRBJ1-1 | TRBV29-1 | . | 10 | CSASAVEAFF | TGCAGCGCCTCGGCCGTAGAAGCTTTCTTT
. | TRBJ1-6 | TRBV3-1 | . | 14 | CASSQGRGPPPLHF | TGTGCCAGCAGCCAAGGACGTGGGCCCCCGCCCCTCCACTTT
many | TRBJ2-5 | TRBV6-9 | TRBD1 | 13 | CASSYDTSGQPYF | TGTGCCAGCAGTTACGATACTTCGGGACAGCCGTACTTC
. | TRBJ2-7 | TRBV27 | TRBD2 | 14 | CASGGTSGTSEQYF | TGTGCCAGCGGAGGGACTAGCGGAACCAGCGAGCAGTACTTC
many | TRBJ2-3 | TRBV7-9 | TRBD2 | 16 | CASSRTSGTRQDTQYF | TGTGCCAGCAGCCGGACTAGCGGGACCAGGCAAGATACGCAGTATTTT
many | TRBJ2-2 | TRBV20-1 | TRBD2 | 14 | CSARDRTSGSWLFF | TGCAGTGCTAGAGATAGAACTAGCGGGAGTTGGCTGTTTTTT
. | TRBJ2-2 | TRBV24-1 | . | 17 | CATSDFPTEENTGELFF | TGTGCCACCAGTGATTTTCCCACAGAAGAGAACACCGGGGAGCTGTTTTTT
many | TRBJ2-5 | TRBV29-1 | TRBD1 | 13 | CSVDRAPQETQYF | TGCAGCGTGGACAGGGCCCCCCAAGAGACCCAGTACTTC
many | TRBJ1-1 | TRBV18 | . | 12 | CASSRPPSEAFF | TGTGCCAGCTCACGGCCGCCCAGTGAAGCTTTCTTT
. | TRBJ2-7 | TRBV20-1 | TRBD2 | 14 | CSATGLANAYEQYF | TGCAGTGCTACGGGACTAGCTAATGCCTACGAGCAGTACTTC
. | TRBJ1-6 | TRBV19 | . | 14 | CASRSMIVGSPLHF | TGTGCCAGTAGATCCATGATCGTTGGATCACCCCTCCACTTT
many | TRBJ2-7 | TRBV11-2 | . | 13 | CASSFYGTYEQYF | TGTGCCAGCAGCTTTTACGGCACCTACGAGCAGTACTTC
. | TRBJ2-4 | TRBV11-2 | TRBD2 | 15 | CASSRVAGVGYIRYF | TGTGCCAGCAGCCGCGTAGCGGGAGTAGGGTACATTCGGTACTTC
many | TRBJ1-2 | TRBV7-9 | . | 16 | CASSQRGRTANYGYTF | TGTGCCAGCAGCCAACGGGGGCGGACTGCTAACTATGGCTACACCTTC
many | TRBJ2-1 | TRBV29-1 | . | 18 | CSVEDPHIGVSSYNEQFF | TGCAGCGTTGAAGATCCACATATCGGGGTTAGCTCCTACAATGAGCAGTTCTTC
. | TRBJ1-4 | TRBV3-1 | TRBD1 | 17 | CASSQAGTGGFVGKLFF | TGTGCCAGCAGCCAAGCCGGGACAGGGGGGTTTGTCGGAAAACTGTTTTTT
. | TRBJ2-4 | TRBV28 | . | 14 | CASSLPAMKNIQYF | TGTGCCAGCAGTCTCCCCGCGATGAAAAACATTCAGTACTTC
many | TRBJ1-1 | TRBV12-3/TRBV12-4 | . | 14 | CASKIQGSGTEAFF | TGTGCCAGCAAAATACAGGGAAGCGGCACTGAAGCTTTCTTT
many | TRBJ1-4 | TRBV2 | . | 11 | CASRKGEKLFF | TGTGCCAGCAGGAAGGGAGAAAAACTGTTTTTT
many | TRBJ1-2 | TRBV6-2/TRBV6-3 | . | 12 | CASSSPVDGYTF | TGTGCCAGCAGTTCGCCGGTCGATGGCTACACCTTC
. | TRBJ1-1 | TRBV18 | . | 14 | CASSPALTNTEAFF | TGTGCCAGCTCACCCGCCCTGACGAACACTGAAGCTTTCTTT
. | TRBJ1-1 | TRBV12-3/TRBV12-4 | . | 13 | CASWSRWDTEAFF | TGTGCCAGCTGGTCCCGGTGGGACACTGAAGCTTTCTTT
. | TRBJ2-3 | TRBV5-1 | . | 17 | CASSSHLQGFPTDTQYF | TGCGCCAGCAGCTCCCATCTTCAGGGATTCCCCACAGATACGCAGTATTTT
many | TRBJ1-5 | TRBV20-1 | . | 16 | CSAPAGQPYSNQPQHF | TGCAGTGCCCCAGCCGGGCAGCCATATAGCAATCAGCCCCAGCATTTT
. | TRBJ1-3 | TRBV6-5 | . | 14 | CASSYRDSGNTIYF | TGTGCCAGCAGTTACAGAGACTCTGGAAACACCATATATTTT
. | TRBJ2-6 | TRBV27 | TRBD1 | 18 | CASSLGPGTGSGANVLTF | TGTGCCAGCAGTTTAGGTCCCGGGACAGGGTCTGGGGCCAACGTCCTGACTTTC
many | TRBJ2-1 | TRBV20-1 | . | 14 | CRPRLAQELNEQFF | TGCAGGCCAAGACTTGCCCAGGAGTTGAATGAGCAGTTCTTC
. | TRBJ2-2 | TRBV7-9 | . | 16 | CASSPKIGGNTGELFF | TGTGCCAGCAGCCCAAAGATAGGGGGGAACACCGGGGAGCTGTTTTTT
. | TRBJ1-6 | TRBV18 | TRBD1 | 15 | CASSPDRLANSPLHF | TGTGCCAGCTCACCGGACAGGTTGGCGAATTCACCCCTCCACTTT
. | TRBJ2-3 | TRBV11-2 | TRBD1 | 15 | CASSRQGQFTDMQYF | TGTGCCAGCAGCCGACAGGGGCAATTCACAGATATGCAGTATTTT
many | TRBJ2-6 | TRBV27 | . | 16 | CASGAGEGSGANVLTF | TGTGCCAGCGGGGCCGGTGAGGGTTCTGGGGCCAACGTCCTGACTTTC
. | TRBJ1-4 | TRBV6-2/TRBV6-3 | . | 15 | CASRQYVATNEKLFF | TGTGCCAGCAGACAATACGTGGCAACTAATGAAAAACTGTTTTTT
many | TRBJ2-1 | TRBV28 | . | 14 | CASSSSGINNEQFF | TGTGCCAGCAGTTCGAGCGGTATTAACAATGAGCAGTTCTTC
. | TRBJ2-2 | TRBV6-1 | . | 15 | CASSDAITGPGELFF | TGTGCCAGCAGTGACGCGATTACAGGGCCCGGGGAGCTGTTTTTT
few | TRBJ2-2 | TRBV4-2 | TRBD1 | 18 | CASSQEIAPTGGSGELFF | TGTGCCAGCAGCCAAGAGATAGCCCCGACAGGGGGAAGCGGGGAGCTGTTTTTT
few | TRBJ2-5 | TRBV9 | TRBD2 | 15 | CASSVSSGRQETQYF | TGTGCCAGCAGCGTATCTAGCGGGAGACAAGAGACCCAGTACTTC
. | TRBJ2-3 | TRBV9 | TRBD1 | 16 | CASSVEGQGGTDTQYF | TGTGCCAGCAGCGTAGAGGGACAGGGTGGCACAGATACGCAGTATTTT
many | TRBJ2-5 | TRBV20-1 | . | 13 | CSASHRSSETQYF | TGCAGTGCTAGCCACCGGAGCAGCGAGACCCAGTACTTC
many | TRBJ2-7 | TRBV5-1 | . | 14 | CASSSARNSYEQYF | TGCGCCAGCAGCTCGGCCAGAAACTCCTACGAGCAGTACTTC
. | TRBJ1-5 | TRBV28 | . | 12 | CASSLQGWPQHF | TGTGCCAGCAGTTTACAGGGGTGGCCCCAGCATTTT
many | TRBJ1-3 | TRBV28 | . | 15 | CASSFPQGSGNTIYF | TGTGCCAGCAGTTTTCCGCAGGGCTCTGGAAACACCATATATTTT
few | TRBJ1-6 | TRBV7-2 | . | 16 | CAGSLSSSSYNSPLHF | TGTGCCGGCAGCTTATCTAGCAGCTCCTATAATTCACCCCTCCACTTT
few | TRBJ2-2 | TRBV12-3/TRBV12-4 | . | 14 | CASSPVGNTGELFF | TGTGCCAGCAGCCCGGTCGGGAACACCGGGGAGCTGTTTTTT
many | TRBJ1-2 | TRBV28 | TRBD1 | 14 | CASSPPTGFDGYTF | TGTGCCAGCAGTCCGCCGACAGGGTTCGATGGCTACACCTTC
many | TRBJ2-4 | TRBV24-1 | . | 15 | CATSDSQGRTNIQYF | TGTGCCACCAGTGATTCCCAGGGTAGGACGAACATTCAGTACTTC
many | TRBJ2-6 | TRBV5-1 | . | 15 | CASSPTLSGANVLTF | TGCGCCAGCAGCCCAACACTCTCTGGGGCCAACGTCCTGACTTTC